Listed here are 21 T cell receptor beta chains from one sample, sequenced in a study of graft-versus-host responses after intestinal transplantation. Using immunoSEQ multiplex PCR, the repertoire was profiled, and TCRdb retains in-frame clones only, with some absent. The table records approximately 58,000 clones, under 95% of them present only once. The starting material was PBMCs, obtained roughly 120 days after intestinal transplantation. The receptors here all came from a human patient who received an intestinal transplant, so some T cells may come from the graft donor.

The chain uses TRBV6-1 and TRBJ2-7; 8 positions agree with TRBD2. CDR1 is MNHNS and CDR2 is SASEGT in the germline V gene. Losses at the gene ends were 3 bases for V and 0 bases for J; bases not matched to a gene: 1. This CDR3 spans 14 amino acids. CDR3 amino acids: CASSDGRASYEQYF. CDR3 nucleotides: TGTGCCAGCAGTGACGGGAGGGCCTCCTACGAGCAGTACTTC.

V and J are TRBV6-5 and TRBJ2-1; D remains unclear. Germline CDR1 reads MNHEY; CDR2 reads SVGAGI. V was cut by 2 bases and J by 9 bases, with 11 bases left in between. The CDR3 consists of 13 residues. The CDR3 is CASSYSLVVEQFF. DNA for the CDR3: TGTGCCAGCAGTTACAGTCTAGTTGTTGAGCAGTTCTTC.

This clone was detected only once. V is TRBV12-5 and J is TRBJ2-3; D gene unclear. CDR1 LGHNT and CDR2 FRNRAP come from the germline V gene. Trimming pared 0 bases from V and 5 bases from J, leaving 6 bases between. The CDR3 is 13 amino acids. CDR3 DNA: TGTGCTAGTGGTTTGGTGGGGTTAGATACGCAGTATTTT. The encoded protein is CASGLVGLDTQYF.

The chain couples TRBV19 to TRBJ1-2, with 8 bases that match TRBD1. CDR1 and CDR2 from the germline V gene are LNHDA and SQIVND (reference sequence). V lost 1 base and J lost 8; bases outside the gene matches: 9. The CDR3 has 15 amino acids. CDR3 DNA sequence: TGTGCCAGTAGTATAGGAAAGCAGGGGGCGATCGGCTACACCTTC. Protein product: CASSIGKQGAIGYTF.

This rearrangement joins TRBV27 to TRBJ2-7, with TRBD1 matching 7 bases. Germline V lookup: CDR1 MNHEY, CDR2 SMNVEV (reference sequence). This CDR3 is built from 14 residues. V shed 4 bases and J 6 bases; nucleotides not matched to a gene: 9. CDR3 residues: CASSSHTTGTEQYF. In DNA, the CDR3 is TGTGCCAGCAGTTCACACACGACAGGGACCGAGCAGTACTTC.

The gene calls are TRBV10-2 and TRBJ1-5; D not resolved. Germline assignment: CDR1 WSHSY and CDR2 SAAADI. V was clipped by 8 bases and J by 6 bases, with 11 bases between them. The CDR3 consists of 12 residues. The DNA of the CDR3 is TGCGCCAGCGGTCCGGGTACTCAGCCCCAGCATTTT. The encoded protein is CASGPGTQPQHF.

The chain links TRBV7-2 to TRBJ2-1, with a weak D call TRBD2 (5 bases). V was shortened by 5 bases and J by 8 bases, with 10 bases between the two germline ends. The CDR3 has 12 amino acids. Germline V lookup: CDR1 SGHTA, CDR2 FQGNSA. CDR3 residues: CASSPDGDEQFF. The CDR3 DNA reads as TGTGCCAGCAGCCCTGACGGGGATGAGCAGTTCTTC.

This chain uses TRBV11-2 with TRBJ2-2; no clear D gene. With 7 bases removed from V and 0 bases from J, the gap between germline ends came to 12 bases. Per germline, CDR1 SGHAT and CDR2 FQNNGV. The CDR3 runs 15 residues. As DNA, the CDR3 is TGTGCCAGCACCCAAAGGGCGGCGAACACCGGGGAGCTGTTTTTT. Its protein is CASTQRAANTGELFF. Filled out from reference TRBV11-2 and TRBJ2-2, the complete variable domain reads EAGVAQSPRYKIIEKRQSVAFWCNPISGHATLYWYQQILGQGPKLLIQFQNNGVVDDSQLPKDRFSAERLKGVDSTLKIQPAKLEDSAVYLCASTQRAANTGELFFGEGSRLTVL.

This clone was detected once. The V and J genes are TRBV4-1 and TRBJ2-7, with D possibly TRBD1 on 6 matching bases. CDR1 MGHRA and CDR2 YSYEKL come from the germline V gene. With 1 base removed from V and 3 bases from J, the gap between germline ends came to 10 bases. The length of the CDR3 is 14 residues. The CDR3 here is CASSQGRGGYEQYF. The CDR3 bases are TGCGCCAGCAGCCAAGGCCGAGGGGGCTACGAGCAGTACTTC.

V and J are TRBV28 and TRBJ1-2, with a weak D call TRBD1 (6 bases). The CDR3 runs 16 residues. From germline, CDR1 is MDHEN and CDR2 SYDVKM. The V end was cut by 6 bases, the J end by 4 bases, with 21 bases between. In DNA form, the CDR3 reads TGTGCCAGCAGCGACCCATCCATACAGGGAGTCTATGGCTACACCTTC. Amino acids: CASSDPSIQGVYGYTF.

This sequence joins TRBV7-8 and TRBJ1-4, with D perhaps matching TRBD1 (5 bases). Germline-derived CDR1 and CDR2 are SGHVS and FQNEAQ. V was clipped by 6 bases and J by 7 bases, with 12 bases between them. The CDR3 length is 13 residues. CDR3 nucleotide sequence: TGTGCCAGCAGGGGGGGTATGAGTGAAAAACTGTTTTTT. Residues: CASRGGMSEKLFF. Based on the CDR3 plus reference TRBV7-8 and TRBJ1-4, the full variable domain is GAGVSQSPRYKVAKRGQDVALRCDPISGHVSLFWYQQALGQGPEFLTYFQNEAQLDKSGLPSDRFFAERPEGSVSTLKIQRTQQEDSAVYLCASRGGMSEKLFFGSGTQLSVL.

The chain combines TRBV6-5 with TRBJ1-4, with 7 positions matching TRBD1. This CDR3 comprises 15 residues. Germline loops: CDR1 MNHEY, CDR2 SVGAGI. J was trimmed by 0 bases and V by 6 bases; bases with no gene match: 4. The CDR3 here is CASSDREATNEKLFF. In DNA, the CDR3 is TGTGCCAGCAGCGACAGGGAAGCAACTAATGAAAAACTGTTTTTT.

As for this clone: This sample includes further DNA sequences coding for the same CDR3. The rearrangement joins TRBV19 to TRBJ2-1; either TRBD1 or TRBD2 may fit D (6 bases each). The CDR3 has 15 amino acids. The germline V and J ends were trimmed by 1 base and 6 bases, with 13 bases remaining between them. CDR1 is LNHDA, CDR2 SQIVND, per germline (reference sequence). The CDR3 spells CASSIGLGGGNEQFF. The CDR3 bases are TGTGCCAGTAGTATAGGACTAGGAGGGGGCAATGAGCAGTTCTTC.

The rearrangement links TRBV28 to TRBJ2-1; 12 positions match TRBD2. Germline CDR1 is MDHEN and CDR2 is SYDVKM. The CDR3 is 15 amino acids. With V trimmed by 3 bases and J by 4 bases, 1 base remained unmatched. CDR3 sequence: CASSFGLAGYNEQFF. The CDR3 DNA is TGTGCCAGCAGTTTTGGACTAGCGGGATACAATGAGCAGTTCTTC.

The gene calls are TRBV5-4 and TRBJ2-3, with TRBD2 matching over 8 bases. V lost 1 base and J lost 4; bases outside the gene matches: 8. CDR3 length equals 16 residues. CDR1 and CDR2 (germline): SGHNT, YYREEE (reference sequence). DNA for the CDR3: TGTGCCAGCAGCTTGTCCCCGGGAGGGCGGGCAGATACGCAGTATTTT. Its protein product is CASSLSPGGRADTQYF.

This chain links TRBV12-2 with TRBJ1-2; the D segment call TRBD1 is taken from the table without a DNA check. TRBV12-2 is assigned pseudogene status. The CDR3 has 16 amino acids. The CDR3 DNA is TGTGCAAGTCGCTTAGCTTCCCGGGACACACAATATGGCTACACCTTC. This translates into CASRLASRDTQYGYTF.

The sample holds one count of this clone. The chain carries TRBV27 and TRBJ2-1; no firm D call. This CDR3 comprises 15 residues. Germline CDR1 is MNHEY and CDR2 is SMNVEV (reference sequence). The V and J ends lost 1 base and 0 bases respectively, with 7 bases between them. The CDR3 region is CASSLYHSSYNEQFF. The CDR3 DNA reads as TGTGCCAGCAGTTTATACCATAGCTCCTACAATGAGCAGTTCTTC.

Note on this clone: A junction end diverges from the germline sequence, so it may reflect a read error. The chain uses TRBV11-2 and TRBJ1-2; the D is unclear. Germline V gene lookup returns CDR1 SGHAT and CDR2 FQNNGV. The CDR3 has 13 amino acids. CDR3 nucleotides: TGTGCCGGCAGCAGATTTGAGGACGGAAAGGACACCTTC. Translation gives CAGSRFEDGKDTF.

V usage is TRBV5-4 and J usage is TRBJ2-7, with 7 bases identical to TRBD1. The CDR3 is 15 residues long. In germline, CDR1 is SGHNT, CDR2 YYREEE (reference sequence). J lost 0 bases, V lost 0 bases, and 3 bases had no gene match. The DNA of the CDR3 is TGTGCCAGCAGCTTGGCTGGGACAGTCTCCTACGAGCAGTACTTC. This gives the protein CASSLAGTVSYEQYF.

The chain couples TRBV7-3 to TRBJ2-1; tentative D call: TRBD2 (6 bases). V shed 5 bases and J shed 0 bases, with 14 bases lying between them. The CDR3 is 16 residues long. Germline V lookup: CDR1 SGHTA, CDR2 FQGTGA. CDR3 in amino acids: CASSTGLASSYNEQFF. CDR3 bases: TGTGCCAGCAGCACGGGACTCGCGAGCTCCTACAATGAGCAGTTCTTC.

CDR3 in DNA: TGTGCCATCCGCGGGCGGGAGTCTGGTACGCAGTATTTT. Translation: CAIRGRESGTQYF. This chain connects TRBV10-3 to TRBJ2-3; 7 bases map to TRBD2. The V segment lost 8 bases and the J segment 8 bases; nucleotides outside the gene matches: 10. CDR3 size: 13 residues. Germline values: CDR1 ENHRY, CDR2 SYGVKD.